The entry below gives a single T cell receptor beta chain sequence along with its context. Methods used by the authors: Nucleated cell number was recorded as an estimate derived from reference gene primer amplification. Sequenced by immunoSEQ multiplex PCR; TCRdb stores in-frame clones only, minus some. V and J calls and clone size are copied from that table; D and trimming were computed from the DNA. The repertoire holds approximately 64,000 clones, with about 88% as singletons. This entry comes from a study of blood T cell repertoires in COVID-19. Across the study: Material from acute and convalescent COVID-19 was sourced from the United States, Italy and Spain. Sources were T cells, B-cell-depleted T cells, or PBMCs; the material itself was cDNA or gDNA.

Specimen: peripheral blood. The source of this sequence is a man between 65 and 85 years old with acute or convalescent COVID-19.

In DNA, the CDR3 is TGTGCCAGCAGCTTCCAGCGGGGGGGCAAAGAGACCCAGTACTTC. Translated, it gives CASSFQRGGKETQYF. The chain employs TRBV6-6 and TRBJ2-5; TRBD2 agrees at 10 bases. The V gene end was trimmed by 6 bases and the J gene end by 3 bases; junction bases not matched to a gene: 7. This CDR3 is 15 amino acids long. From germline, CDR1 is MNHNY and CDR2 SVGAGI (reference sequence).